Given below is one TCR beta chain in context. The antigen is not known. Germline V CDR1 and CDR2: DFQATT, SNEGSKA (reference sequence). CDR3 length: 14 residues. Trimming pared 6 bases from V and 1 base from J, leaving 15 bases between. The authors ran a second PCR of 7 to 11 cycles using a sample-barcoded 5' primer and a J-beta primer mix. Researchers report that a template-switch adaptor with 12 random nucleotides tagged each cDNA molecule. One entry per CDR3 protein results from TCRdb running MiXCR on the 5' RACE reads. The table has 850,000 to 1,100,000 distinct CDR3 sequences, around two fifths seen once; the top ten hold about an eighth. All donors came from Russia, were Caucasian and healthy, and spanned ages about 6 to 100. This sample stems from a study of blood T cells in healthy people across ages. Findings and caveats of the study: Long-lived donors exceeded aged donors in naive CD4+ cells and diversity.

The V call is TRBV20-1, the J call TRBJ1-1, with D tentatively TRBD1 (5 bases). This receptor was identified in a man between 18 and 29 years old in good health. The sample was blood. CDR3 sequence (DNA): TGCAGTGCCAATCGAGCGGGGCCGAACACTGAAGCTTTCTTT. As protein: CSANRAGPNTEAFF.